A selection of T cell receptor beta chains follows, all from one sample in a study of shared clonotypes between healthy human individuals. Clones were sequenced by immunoSEQ multiplex PCR, and TCRdb holds only the in-frame ones, with some missing. This table holds 180,000 or so clones, over 85% found once. Sequencing was carried out using naive CD4+ T cells sorted from blood. Every receptor here comes from a woman aged 30 to 39 in good health. CDR3s include the opening cysteine and the closing phenylalanine or tryptophan. A D gene is named only where the DNA matches it firmly. Clone size is given for some rows only: seen once, a few or many times, or a class if the clone is expanded.

V	D	size	J	DNA	CDR3
TRBV7-9	TRBD1	once	TRBJ1-1	TGTGCCAGCAGCCCTAACCCAGGACAGGGACGAACTGAAGCTTTCTTT	CASSPNPGQGRTEAFF
TRBV18	NA	NA	TRBJ1-6	TGTGCCAGCTCACCCAGGGAGAGCAGTTCACCCCTCCACTTT	CASSPRESSSPLHF
TRBV6-6	NA	NA	TRBJ2-1	TGTGCCAGCAGCCGAAATACGGGGTACAATGAGCAGTTCTTC	CASSRNTGYNEQFF
TRBV28	NA	NA	TRBJ2-1	TGTGCCAGTGTGGGACTTCACAATGAGCAGTTCTTC	CASVGLHNEQFF
TRBV28	NA	NA	TRBJ1-2	TGTGCCAGCAGGGGGGAGCTTCAGGGCTACACCTTC	CASRGELQGYTF
TRBV18	NA	few	TRBJ2-7	TGTGCCAGCTCACGACTAGGGACCGACCCCTACGAGCAGTACTTC	CASSRLGTDPYEQYF
TRBV28	TRBD2	NA	TRBJ2-5	TGTGCCAGCAGTTTTGGGGGGTACGGGAGGGAAGAGACCCAGTACTTC	CASSFGGYGREETQYF
TRBV10-2	NA	few	TRBJ2-7	TGCGCCAGCAGTGAGAGAGCCCTCAGCTCCTACGAGCAGTACTTC	CASSERALSSYEQYF
TRBV6-1	NA	NA	TRBJ2-7	TGTGCCAGCATGAGGGATGGGGTATTCTCCTACGAGCAGTACTTC	CASMRDGVFSYEQYF
TRBV30	NA	NA	TRBJ1-4	TGTGCCTGGAGTTCTGGGGGCAAAAACGAAAAACTGTTTTTT	CAWSSGGKNEKLFF
TRBV6-5	TRBD2	NA	TRBJ2-7	TGTGCCAGCAGCCCCACAGCGGGATATGAGCAGTACTTC	CASSPTAGYEQYF
TRBV9	TRBD1	NA	TRBJ2-3	TGTGCCAGCAGCATGGGGACAGCAGATACGCAGTATTTT	CASSMGTADTQYF
TRBV9	TRBD2	NA	TRBJ2-3	TGTGCCAGCAGTTCTCATCTTCTAGCGGGAGGAGAAGATACGCAGTATTTT	CASSSHLLAGGEDTQYF
TRBV19	TRBD2	NA	TRBJ2-7	TGTGCCAGTAGTATAGACCTAGCGGGAGCCTACGAGCAGTACTTC	CASSIDLAGAYEQYF
TRBV5-1	TRBD1	NA	TRBJ2-7	TGCGCCAGCAAGACCGGGACAGGGAGCTACGAGCAGTACTTC	CASKTGTGSYEQYF
TRBV30	TRBD1	NA	TRBJ2-3	TGTGCCTGGAGTCTAATCGGACAGGGCCCAACAGATACGCAGTATTTT	CAWSLIGQGPTDTQYF
TRBV12-1	NA	NA	TRBJ2-6	TGTTCCCCCGCGGGATCCGGGGCCAACGTCCTGACTTTC	CSPAGSGANVLTF
TRBV4-1	TRBD2	few	TRBJ2-7	TGCGCCAGCAGCCAAGCCAAGCGGGGGTACGAGCAGTACTTC	CASSQAKRGYEQYF
TRBV21-1	NA	few	TRBJ2-7	TGTGCCAGCAGCAAAGGTCGGGGGGAACGGACCTACGAGCAGTACTTC	CASSKGRGERTYEQYF
TRBV30	NA	NA	TRBJ1-4	TGTGCCTGGAGTGTACGGGGTATCGGTGAAAAACTGTTTTTT	CAWSVRGIGEKLFF
TRBV7-6	NA	NA	TRBJ2-7	TGTGCCAGCAGCTTAGTCCAGGGGGGAGCTGACGAGCAGTACTTC	CASSLVQGGADEQYF
TRBV5-1	TRBD1	NA	TRBJ1-2	TGCGCCAGCAGCTACGGAGGTCAGGGGGAAAACTATGGCTACACCTTC	CASSYGGQGENYGYTF
TRBV28	NA	NA	TRBJ2-5	TGTGCCAGCAGTTTTGCAGGGTGGCAGTACTTC	CASSFAGWQYF
TRBV18	NA	NA	TRBJ2-7	TGTGCCAGCTCACCAAGGGACTCTTCTTACGAGCAGTACTTC	CASSPRDSSYEQYF
TRBV2	TRBD2	NA	TRBJ2-7	TGTGCCAGCAGTAACGGACTAGCGGGAGCGGACGAGCAGTACTTC	CASSNGLAGADEQYF
TRBV5-1	NA	NA	TRBJ1-2	TGCGCCAGCACCTCGGACGCCCACTATGGCTACACCTTC	CASTSDAHYGYTF
TRBV6-5	TRBD1	NA	TRBJ2-7	TGTGCCAGCAGTTACTCGGGACAGGGGATATTCGAGCAGTACTTC	CASSYSGQGIFEQYF
TRBV27	TRBD2	NA	TRBJ2-7	TGTGCCAGCAGTTTATCCACCGCGGGAGGCTACGAGCAGTACTTC	CASSLSTAGGYEQYF
TRBV29-1	NA	NA	TRBJ1-2	TGCAGCGTTGATCAGAACGCGTTGGGCGTCTATGGCTACACCTTC	CSVDQNALGVYGYTF
TRBV28	NA	NA	TRBJ1-3	TGTGCCAGCAGTTCCCCTGGGAGAAGACAATCTGGAAACACCATATATTTT	CASSSPGRRQSGNTIYF
TRBV5-1	TRBD2	NA	TRBJ2-1	TGCGCCAGCAGCTTGGGTAGCGGGAGTGGTGAGCAGTTCTTC	CASSLGSGSGEQFF
TRBV7-9	NA	NA	TRBJ2-7	TGTGCCAGCAGCTTACAGGGGCCCTCCTACGAGCAGTACTTC	CASSLQGPSYEQYF
TRBV6-5	NA	NA	TRBJ2-2	TGTGCCAGCAGTTACGGCGGATCGAACACCGGGGAGCTGTTTTTT	CASSYGGSNTGELFF
TRBV7-9	NA	NA	TRBJ2-7	TGTGCCAGCAGCTTATATTCGGGAAGTACCTACGAGCAGTACTTC	CASSLYSGSTYEQYF
TRBV25-1	TRBD1	NA	TRBJ1-4	TGTGCCAGCAGCGTGAGACAGGGAGAAGAAAAACTGTTTTTT	CASSVRQGEEKLFF
TRBV5-1	TRBD1	NA	TRBJ2-7	TGCGCCAGCAGCGACTCGGGACAGGCCCCTTCCTACGAGCAGTACTTC	CASSDSGQAPSYEQYF
TRBV10-2	TRBD2	NA	TRBJ2-7	TGCGCCAGCACCCTGACTAGCGGGGCGTCCACTTCCTACGAGCAGTACTTC	CASTLTSGASTSYEQYF
TRBV5-1	NA	NA	TRBJ2-2	TGCGCCAGCAGCCAGGGTGCCGGGGAGCTGTTTTTT	CASSQGAGELFF
TRBV28	NA	NA	TRBJ1-6	TGTGCCAGCAGGGACATACAGGGAGTTAATTCACCCCTCCACTTT	CASRDIQGVNSPLHF